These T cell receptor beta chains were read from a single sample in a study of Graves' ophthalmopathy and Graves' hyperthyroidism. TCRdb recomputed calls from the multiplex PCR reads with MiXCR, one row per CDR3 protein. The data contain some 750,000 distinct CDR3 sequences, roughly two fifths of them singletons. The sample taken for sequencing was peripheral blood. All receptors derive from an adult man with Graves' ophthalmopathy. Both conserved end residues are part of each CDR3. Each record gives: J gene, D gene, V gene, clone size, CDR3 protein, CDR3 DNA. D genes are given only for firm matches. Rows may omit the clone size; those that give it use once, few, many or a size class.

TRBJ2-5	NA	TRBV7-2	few	CASSLVVSYQETQYF	TGTGCCAGCAGCTTAGTTGTATCGTACCAAGAGACCCAGTACTTC
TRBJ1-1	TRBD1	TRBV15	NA	CATSRDRWRTEAFF	TGTGCCACCAGCAGGGACAGGTGGAGGACTGAAGCTTTCTTT
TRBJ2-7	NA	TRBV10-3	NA	CAISGRDSYQEQYF	TGTGCCATCAGTGGGCGGGACTCCTATCAGGAGCAGTACTTC
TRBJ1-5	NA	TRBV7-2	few	CASSLAGQLGRIGNQPQHF	TGTGCCAGCAGCTTGGCCGGGCAGCTCGGGCGAATCGGCAATCAGCCCCAGCATTTT
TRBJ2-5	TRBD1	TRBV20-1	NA	CSAARGRETQYF	TGCAGTGCTGCAAGGGGGCGAGAGACCCAGTACTTC
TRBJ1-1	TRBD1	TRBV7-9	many	CASSWTGGDTEAFF	TGTGCCAGCAGCTGGACAGGGGGGGACACTGAAGCTTTCTTT
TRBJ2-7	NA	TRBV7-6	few	CASSDRYYEQYF	TGTGCCAGCTCTGACAGATACTACGAGCAGTACTTC
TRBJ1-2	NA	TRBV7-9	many	CASSSTDRIYGYTF	TGTGCCAGCAGCTCCACCGACAGGATCTATGGCTACACCTTC
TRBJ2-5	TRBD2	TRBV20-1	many	CSARDLGLATETQYF	TGCAGTGCTAGAGATCTAGGACTAGCAACCGAGACCCAGTACTTC
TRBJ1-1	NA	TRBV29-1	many	CSVQGTTGEAFF	TGCAGCGTACAGGGAACGACGGGGGAAGCTTTCTTT
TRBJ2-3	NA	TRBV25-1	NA	CASSDSAGGMADTQYF	TGTGCCAGCAGTGATAGTGCCGGGGGTATGGCAGATACGCAGTATTTT
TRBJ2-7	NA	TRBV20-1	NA	CSARVRQGLSVYEQYF	TGCAGTGCTAGAGTTCGGCAGGGGCTTAGCGTCTACGAGCAGTACTTC
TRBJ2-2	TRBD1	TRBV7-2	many	CASSLSRQGNTGELFF	TGTGCCAGCAGCTTAAGTAGACAGGGGAACACCGGGGAGCTGTTTTTT
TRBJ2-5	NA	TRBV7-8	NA	CASSLLISTVQETQYF	TGTGCCAGCAGCTTACTAATCTCCACGGTCCAAGAGACCCAGTACTTC
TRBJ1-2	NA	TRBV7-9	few	CASTRSGDYGYTF	TGTGCCAGCACCAGAAGCGGGGATTATGGCTACACCTTC
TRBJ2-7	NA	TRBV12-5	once	CASGLLQGFYEQYF	TGTGCTAGTGGTCTACTACAGGGTTTCTACGAGCAGTACTTC
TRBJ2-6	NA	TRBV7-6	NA	CASSLARRARGANVLTF	TGTGCCAGCAGCTTAGCTCGCAGGGCGCGTGGGGCCAACGTCCTGACTTTC
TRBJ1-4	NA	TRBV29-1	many	CSVGQMNEKLFF	TGCAGCGTTGGGCAGATGAATGAAAAACTGTTTTTT
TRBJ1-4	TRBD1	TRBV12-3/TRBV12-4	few	CASSSTGFGGEKLFF	TGTGCCAGCAGTTCGACAGGGTTCGGTGGTGAAAAACTGTTTTTT
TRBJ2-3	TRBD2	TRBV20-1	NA	CSAPRLAGVSTDTQYF	TGCAGCGCGCCCCGACTAGCGGGGGTTAGCACAGATACGCAGTATTTT
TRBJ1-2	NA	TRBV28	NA	CASSLAAKGGYTF	TGTGCCAGCAGTTTAGCAGCGAAGGGTGGCTACACCTTC
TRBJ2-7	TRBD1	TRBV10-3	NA	CAINPGQGGYEQYF	TGTGCCATCAACCCGGGACAGGGTGGCTACGAGCAGTACTTC